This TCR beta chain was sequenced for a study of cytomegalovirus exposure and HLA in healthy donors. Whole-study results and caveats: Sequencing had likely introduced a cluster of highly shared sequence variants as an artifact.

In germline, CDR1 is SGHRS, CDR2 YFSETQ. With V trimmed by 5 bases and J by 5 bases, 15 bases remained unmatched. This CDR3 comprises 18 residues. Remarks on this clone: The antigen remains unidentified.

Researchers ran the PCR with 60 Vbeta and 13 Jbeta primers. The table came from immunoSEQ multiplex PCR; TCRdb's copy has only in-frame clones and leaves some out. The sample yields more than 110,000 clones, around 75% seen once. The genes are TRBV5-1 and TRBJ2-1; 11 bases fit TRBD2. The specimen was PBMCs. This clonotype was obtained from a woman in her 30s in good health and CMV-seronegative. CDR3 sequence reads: CASRPTYLAGGNNNEQFF. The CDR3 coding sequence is TGCGCCAGCAGACCAACGTACCTAGCGGGAGGTAACAACAATGAGCAGTTCTTC. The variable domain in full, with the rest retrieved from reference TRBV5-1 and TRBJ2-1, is KAGVTQTPRYLIKTRGQQVTLSCSPISGHRSVSWYQQTPGQGLQFLFEYFSETQRNKGNFPGRFSGRQFSNSRSEMNVSTLELGDSALYLCASRPTYLAGGNNNEQFFGPGTRLTVL.